This T cell receptor beta chain was obtained from a study of shared clonotypes between healthy human individuals. Libraries were prepared by immunoSEQ multiplex PCR; TCRdb keeps only in-frame clonotypes and omits some of them. Of 2,500,000 or so clones detected, just over 90% appear once; the ten largest clones hold over 0.12%. Germline CDR1 and CDR2: MRHNA and SNTAGT. Trimming left V 5 bases short and J 5 bases short, with 13 bases between. The CDR3 is 14 amino acids. This sequence was found in a man younger than 35 in good health. Sequenced: naive CD4+ T cells sorted from blood. Subset reported: CD45RA+ positively selected. The V call is TRBV6-4, the J call TRBJ2-1; possible D gene TRBD1, 5 bases. This CDR3 reads CASSTQGWNNEQFF. The CDR3 DNA follows: TGTGCCAGCAGTACCCAGGGCTGGAACAATGAGCAGTTCTTC.